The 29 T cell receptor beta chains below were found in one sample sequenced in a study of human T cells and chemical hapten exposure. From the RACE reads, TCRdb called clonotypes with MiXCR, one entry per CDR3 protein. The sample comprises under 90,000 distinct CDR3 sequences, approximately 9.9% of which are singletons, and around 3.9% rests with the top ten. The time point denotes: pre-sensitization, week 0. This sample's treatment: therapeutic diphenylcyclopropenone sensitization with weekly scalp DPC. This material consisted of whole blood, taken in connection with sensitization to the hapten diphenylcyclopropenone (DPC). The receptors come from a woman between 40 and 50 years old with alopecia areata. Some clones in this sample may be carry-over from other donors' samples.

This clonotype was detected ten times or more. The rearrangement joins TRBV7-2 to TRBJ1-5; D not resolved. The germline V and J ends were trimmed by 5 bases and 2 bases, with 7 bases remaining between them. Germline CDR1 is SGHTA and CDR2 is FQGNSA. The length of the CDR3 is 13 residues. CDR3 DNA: TGTGCCAGCAGCCAACGGGGCAATCAGCCCCAGCATTTT. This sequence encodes CASSQRGNQPQHF.

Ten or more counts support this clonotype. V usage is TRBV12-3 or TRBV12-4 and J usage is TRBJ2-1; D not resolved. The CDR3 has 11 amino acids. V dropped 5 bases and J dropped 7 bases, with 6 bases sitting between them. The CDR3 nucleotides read TGTGCCAGCAGTAAGATTAATGAGCAGTTCTTC. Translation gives CASSKINEQFF.

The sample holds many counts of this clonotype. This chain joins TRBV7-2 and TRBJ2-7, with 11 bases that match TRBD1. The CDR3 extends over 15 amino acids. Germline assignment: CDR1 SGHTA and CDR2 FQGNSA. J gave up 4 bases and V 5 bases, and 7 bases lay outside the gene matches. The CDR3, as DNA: TGTGCCAGCAGCACAGGACAGGGGGCGTCGTACGAGCAGTACTTC. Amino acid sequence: CASSTGQGASYEQYF.

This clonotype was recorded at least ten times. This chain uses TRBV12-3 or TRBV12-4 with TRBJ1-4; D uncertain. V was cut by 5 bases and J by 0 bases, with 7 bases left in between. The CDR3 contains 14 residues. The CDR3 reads CASSRRATNEKLFF. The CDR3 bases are TGTGCCAGCAGTCGCAGAGCAACTAATGAAAAACTGTTTTTT.

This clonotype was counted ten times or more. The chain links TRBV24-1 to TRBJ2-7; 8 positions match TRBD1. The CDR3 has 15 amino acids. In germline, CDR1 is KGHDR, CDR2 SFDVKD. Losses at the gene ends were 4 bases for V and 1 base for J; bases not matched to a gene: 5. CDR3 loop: CATSDPGQGSYEQYF. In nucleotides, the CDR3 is TGTGCCACCAGTGACCCCGGACAGGGTTCCTACGAGCAGTACTTC.

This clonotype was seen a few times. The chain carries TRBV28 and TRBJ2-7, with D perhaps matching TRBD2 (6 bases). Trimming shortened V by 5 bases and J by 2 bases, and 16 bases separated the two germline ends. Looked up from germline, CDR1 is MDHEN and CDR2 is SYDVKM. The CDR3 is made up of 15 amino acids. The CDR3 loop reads CASSPREPGAYEQYF. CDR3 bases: TGTGCCAGCAGTCCGCGGGAACCCGGGGCCTACGAGCAGTACTTC.

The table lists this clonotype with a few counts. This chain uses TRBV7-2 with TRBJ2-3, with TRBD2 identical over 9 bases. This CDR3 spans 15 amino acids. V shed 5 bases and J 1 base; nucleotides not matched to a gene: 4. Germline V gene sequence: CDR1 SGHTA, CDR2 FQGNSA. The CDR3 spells CASSLKRGGTDTQYF. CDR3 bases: TGTGCCAGCAGCCTGAAGCGGGGGGGCACAGATACGCAGTATTTT. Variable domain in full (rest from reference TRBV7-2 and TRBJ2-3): GAGVSQSPSNKVTEKGKDVELRCDPISGHTALYWYRQSLGQGLEFLIYFQGNSAPDKSGLPSDRFSAERTGGSVSTLTIQRTQQEDSAVYLCASSLKRGGTDTQYFGPGTRLTVL.

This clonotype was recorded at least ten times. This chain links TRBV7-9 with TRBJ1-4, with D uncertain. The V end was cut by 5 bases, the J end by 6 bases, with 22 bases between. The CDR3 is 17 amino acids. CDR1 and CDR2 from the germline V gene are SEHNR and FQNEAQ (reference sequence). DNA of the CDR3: TGTGCCAGCAGCCCCTCCGTACCGGCAGGAGGAGATGAAAAACTGTTTTTT. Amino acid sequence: CASSPSVPAGGDEKLFF.

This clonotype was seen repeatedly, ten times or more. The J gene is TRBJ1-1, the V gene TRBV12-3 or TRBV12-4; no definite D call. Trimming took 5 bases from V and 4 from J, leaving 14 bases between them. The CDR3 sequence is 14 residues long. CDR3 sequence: CASSEVTPGTEAFF. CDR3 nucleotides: TGTGCCAGCAGTGAGGTCACCCCGGGCACTGAAGCTTTCTTT.

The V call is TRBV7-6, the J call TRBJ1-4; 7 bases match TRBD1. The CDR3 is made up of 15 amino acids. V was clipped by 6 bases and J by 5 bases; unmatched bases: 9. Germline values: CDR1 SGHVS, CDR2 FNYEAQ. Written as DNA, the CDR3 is TGTGCCAGCAGTCACGGGACAGTAGGGAATGAAAAACTGTTTTTT. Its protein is CASSHGTVGNEKLFF.

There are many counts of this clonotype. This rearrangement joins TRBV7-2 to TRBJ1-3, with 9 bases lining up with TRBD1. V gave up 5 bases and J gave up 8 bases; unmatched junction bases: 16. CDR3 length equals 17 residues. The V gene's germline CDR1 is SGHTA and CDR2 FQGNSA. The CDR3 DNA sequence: TGTGCCAGCAGCCGCCTCATCGGGACAGGGAGGGACTACACCATATATTTT. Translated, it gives CASSRLIGTGRDYTIYF. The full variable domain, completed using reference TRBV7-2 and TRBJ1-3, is GAGVSQSPSNKVTEKGKDVELRCDPISGHTALYWYRQSLGQGLEFLIYFQGNSAPDKSGLPSDRFSAERTGGSVSTLTIQRTQQEDSAVYLCASSRLIGTGRDYTIYFGEGSWLTVV.

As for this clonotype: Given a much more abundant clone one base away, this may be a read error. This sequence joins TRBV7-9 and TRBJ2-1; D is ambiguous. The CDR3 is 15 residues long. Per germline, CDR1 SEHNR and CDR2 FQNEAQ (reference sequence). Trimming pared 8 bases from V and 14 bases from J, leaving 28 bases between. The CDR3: CASSSVENRSQKEFF. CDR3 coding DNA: TGTGCCAGCTCCTCCGTAGAAAATCGCTCACAAAAGGAGTTCTTC. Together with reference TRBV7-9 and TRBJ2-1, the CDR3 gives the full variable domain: DTGVSQNPRHKITKRGQNVTFRCDPISEHNRLYWYRQTLGQGPEFLTYFQNEAQLEKSRLLSDRFSAERPKGSFSTLEIQRTEQGDSAMYLCASSSVENRSQKEFFGPGTRLTVL.

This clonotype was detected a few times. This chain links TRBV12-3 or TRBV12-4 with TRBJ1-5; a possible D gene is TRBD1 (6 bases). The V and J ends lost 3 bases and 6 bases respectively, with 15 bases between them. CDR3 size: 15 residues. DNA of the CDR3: TGTGCCAGCAGTTTTTCCGGGGGCGGCGGTCAGCCCCAGCATTTT. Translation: CASSFSGGGGQPQHF.

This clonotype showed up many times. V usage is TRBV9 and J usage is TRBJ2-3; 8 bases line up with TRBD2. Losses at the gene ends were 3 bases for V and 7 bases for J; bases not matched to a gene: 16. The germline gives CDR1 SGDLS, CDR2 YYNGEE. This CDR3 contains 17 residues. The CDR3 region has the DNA TGTGCCAGCAGCGACGGGCTTCGGGGGGGCCCCCAGCATACGCAGTATTTT. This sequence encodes CASSDGLRGGPQHTQYF.

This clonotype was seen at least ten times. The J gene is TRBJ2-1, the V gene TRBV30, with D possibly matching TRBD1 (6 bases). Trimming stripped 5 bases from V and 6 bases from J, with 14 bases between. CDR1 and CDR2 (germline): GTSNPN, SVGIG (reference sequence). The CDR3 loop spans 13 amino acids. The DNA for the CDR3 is TGTGCCTGGGGGGTCGACAGGCCCAATGAGCAGTTCTTC. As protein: CAWGVDRPNEQFF.

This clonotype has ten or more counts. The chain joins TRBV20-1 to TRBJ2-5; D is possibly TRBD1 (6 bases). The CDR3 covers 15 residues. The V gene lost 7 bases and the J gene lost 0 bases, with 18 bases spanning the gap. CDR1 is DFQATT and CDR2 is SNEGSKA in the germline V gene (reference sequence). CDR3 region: CSDSDGRDNQETQYF. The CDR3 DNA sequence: TGCAGTGATAGCGACGGAAGGGACAACCAAGAGACCCAGTACTTC.

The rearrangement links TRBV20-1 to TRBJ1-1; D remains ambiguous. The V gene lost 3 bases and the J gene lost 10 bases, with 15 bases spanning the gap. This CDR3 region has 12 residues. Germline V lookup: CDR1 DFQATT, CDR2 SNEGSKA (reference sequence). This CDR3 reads CSASRQELSAFF. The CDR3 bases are TGCAGTGCTAGTAGGCAGGAACTTTCAGCTTTCTTT.

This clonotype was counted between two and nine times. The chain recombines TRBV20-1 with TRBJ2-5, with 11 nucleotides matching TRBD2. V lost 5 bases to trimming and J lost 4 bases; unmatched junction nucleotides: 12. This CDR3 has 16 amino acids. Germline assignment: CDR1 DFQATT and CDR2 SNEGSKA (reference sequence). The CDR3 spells CSAFSGGAVNRETQYF. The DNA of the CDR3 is TGCAGTGCTTTTAGCGGGGGGGCCGTTAATCGAGAGACCCAGTACTTC.

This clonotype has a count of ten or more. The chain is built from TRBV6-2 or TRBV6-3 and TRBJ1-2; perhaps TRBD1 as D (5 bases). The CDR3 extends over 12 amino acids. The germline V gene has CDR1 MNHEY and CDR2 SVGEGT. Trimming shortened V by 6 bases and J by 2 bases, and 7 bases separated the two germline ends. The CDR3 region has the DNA TGTGCCAGCAGAAACAGGAACTATGGCTACACCTTC. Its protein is CASRNRNYGYTF.

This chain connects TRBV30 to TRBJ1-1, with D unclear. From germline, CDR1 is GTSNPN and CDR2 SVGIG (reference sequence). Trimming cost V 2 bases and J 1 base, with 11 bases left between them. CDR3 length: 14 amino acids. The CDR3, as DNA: TGTGCCTGGAGTCGTGACAAAACGAACACTGAAGCTTTCTTT. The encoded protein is CAWSRDKTNTEAFF.

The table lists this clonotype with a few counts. CDR3 DNA: TGTGCCAGCAGCTCCCAAGGGGGCACGGGGCAGCCCCAGCATTTT. Encoded protein: CASSSQGGTGQPQHF. The J gene is TRBJ1-5, the V gene TRBV7-9; 7 bases agree with TRBD1. After removal of 4 bases from V and 7 bases from J, the junction contained 10 bases not matched to a gene. Germline V gene lookup returns CDR1 SEHNR and CDR2 FQNEAQ (reference sequence). The CDR3 consists of 15 residues. Together with reference TRBV7-9 and TRBJ1-5, the CDR3 gives the full variable domain: DTGVSQNPRHKITKRGQNVTFRCDPISEHNRLYWYRQTLGQGPEFLTYFQNEAQLEKSRLLSDRFSAERPKGSFSTLEIQRTEQGDSAMYLCASSSQGGTGQPQHFGDGTRLSIL.

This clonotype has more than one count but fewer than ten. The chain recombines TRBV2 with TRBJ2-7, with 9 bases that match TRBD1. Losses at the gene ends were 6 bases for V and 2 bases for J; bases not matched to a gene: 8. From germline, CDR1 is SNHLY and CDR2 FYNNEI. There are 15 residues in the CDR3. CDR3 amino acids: CASRARDRVTYEQYF. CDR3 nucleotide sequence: TGTGCCAGCAGGGCCCGGGACAGGGTTACCTACGAGCAGTACTTC.

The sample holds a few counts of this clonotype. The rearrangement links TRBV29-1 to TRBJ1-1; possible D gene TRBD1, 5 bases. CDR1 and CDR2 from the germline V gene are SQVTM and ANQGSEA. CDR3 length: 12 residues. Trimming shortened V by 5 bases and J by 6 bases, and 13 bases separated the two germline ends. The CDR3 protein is CSVHGGTAEAFF. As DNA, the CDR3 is TGCAGCGTTCATGGGGGGACGGCTGAAGCTTTCTTT.

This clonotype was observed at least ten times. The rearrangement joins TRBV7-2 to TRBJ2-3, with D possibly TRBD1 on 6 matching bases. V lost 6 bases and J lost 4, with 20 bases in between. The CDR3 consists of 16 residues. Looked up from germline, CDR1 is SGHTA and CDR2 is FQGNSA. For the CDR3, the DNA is TGTGCCAGCAGTCGAACCAGGGGCTCGGTCGCAGATACGCAGTATTTT. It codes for CASSRTRGSVADTQYF.

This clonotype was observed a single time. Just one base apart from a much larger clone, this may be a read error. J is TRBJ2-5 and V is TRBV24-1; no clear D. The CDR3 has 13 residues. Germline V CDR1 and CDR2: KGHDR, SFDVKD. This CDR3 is CDTSDYPAETQYF. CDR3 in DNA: TGTGACACCAGTGATTATCCAGCAGAGACCCAGTACTTC.

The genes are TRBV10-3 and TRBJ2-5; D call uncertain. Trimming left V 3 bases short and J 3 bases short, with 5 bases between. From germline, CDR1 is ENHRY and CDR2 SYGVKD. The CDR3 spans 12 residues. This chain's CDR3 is CAISDHKETQYF. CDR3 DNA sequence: TGTGCCATCAGTGACCATAAAGAGACCCAGTACTTC.

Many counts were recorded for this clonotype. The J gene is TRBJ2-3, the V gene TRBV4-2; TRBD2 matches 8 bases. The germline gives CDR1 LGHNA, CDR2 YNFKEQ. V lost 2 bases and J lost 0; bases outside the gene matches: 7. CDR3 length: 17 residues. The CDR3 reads CASSQPTGGTSTDTQYF. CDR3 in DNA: TGTGCCAGCAGCCAACCAACGGGGGGGACTAGCACAGATACGCAGTATTTT.

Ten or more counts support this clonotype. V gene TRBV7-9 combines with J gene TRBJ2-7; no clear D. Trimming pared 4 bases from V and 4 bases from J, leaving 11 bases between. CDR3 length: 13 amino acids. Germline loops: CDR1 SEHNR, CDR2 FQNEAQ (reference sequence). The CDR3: CASSSLRSYEQYF. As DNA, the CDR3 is TGTGCCAGCAGCTCCCTTCGATCGTACGAGCAGTACTTC. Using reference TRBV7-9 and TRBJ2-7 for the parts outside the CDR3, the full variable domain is DTGVSQNPRHKITKRGQNVTFRCDPISEHNRLYWYRQTLGQGPEFLTYFQNEAQLEKSRLLSDRFSAERPKGSFSTLEIQRTEQGDSAMYLCASSSLRSYEQYFGPGTRLTVT.

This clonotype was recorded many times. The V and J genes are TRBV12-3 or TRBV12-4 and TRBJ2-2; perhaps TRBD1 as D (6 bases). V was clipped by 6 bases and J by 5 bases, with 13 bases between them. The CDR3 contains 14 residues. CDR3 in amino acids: CASRNREETGELFF. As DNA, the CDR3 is TGTGCCAGCAGGAACAGGGAAGAGACCGGGGAGCTGTTTTTT.